This is a list of T cell receptor beta chains from one sample in a study of early stage breast cancer tumors. The repertoire was sequenced with immunoSEQ multiplex PCR; TCRdb's copy has only in-frame clones and lacks some. This sample has roughly 9,900 clones, with under 70% found just once. Sequencing was carried out using breast tumor tissue. All receptors come from a person between 55 and 69 years old with breast cancer. CDR3s include the opening cysteine and the closing phenylalanine or tryptophan. A D gene is named only where the DNA matches it firmly. Size tells how often a clone was seen (once, few, many) or the class of an expanded clone, and some rows leave it out.

NA | NA | TRBJ2-6 | TRBV7-9 | TGTGCCAGCAGCTTTAGCTCTGGGGCCAACGTCCTGACTTTC | CASSFSSGANVLTF
NA | NA | TRBJ1-4 | TRBV4-2 | TGTGCCAGCAGCCAAGACCTAACCCGGCAGGAAAAACTGTTTTTT | CASSQDLTRQEKLFF
NA | TRBD2 | TRBJ2-5 | TRBV6-5 | TGTGCCAGCACCGCCCTAGCGGTAGGGGAGACCCAGTACTTC | CASTALAVGETQYF
few | NA | TRBJ1-2 | TRBV9 | TGTGCCAGCAGCGGGAGGGCGGAGGGGGATCATGGCTACACCTTC | CASSGRAEGDHGYTF
NA | TRBD1 | TRBJ1-1 | TRBV9 | TGTGCCAGCAGCCCCCCCGGGACAGGAGGGAGAGCTGAAGCTTTCTTT | CASSPPGTGGRAEAFF
few | NA | TRBJ2-5 | TRBV18 | TGTGCCAGCTCGACCAGCGGCCCCAAAGGCGAGACCCAGTACTTC | CASSTSGPKGETQYF
NA | NA | TRBJ1-1 | TRBV18 | TGTGCCAGCTCCGCGGAGGGGGTGAACACTGAAGCTTTCTTT | CASSAEGVNTEAFF
NA | NA | TRBJ2-3 | TRBV29-1 | TGCAGCGTTATCGACCGACAGGCCCATGGACCAGATACGCAGTATTTT | CSVIDRQAHGPDTQYF
NA | NA | TRBJ1-3 | TRBV4-1 | TGCGCCAGCAGCCAAGGTCGACGGAACTCTGGAAACACCATATATTTT | CASSQGRRNSGNTIYF
few | NA | TRBJ2-7 | TRBV5-1 | TGCGCCAGCAGCTTAGAAGGGACGTTTGGGGAGCAGTACTTC | CASSLEGTFGEQYF
large | NA | TRBJ1-2 | TRBV5-6 | TGTGCCAGCAGCGTTTGGCCCACAGCCAACTATGGCTACACCTTC | CASSVWPTANYGYTF
few | TRBD1 | TRBJ1-2 | TRBV27 | TGTGCCAGCGGGAGACAGGGGCAGTATGGCTACACCTTC | CASGRQGQYGYTF
NA | TRBD2 | TRBJ2-3 | TRBV9 | TGTGCCAGCCGCCCTAGCGGGAGCGCAGATACGCAGTATTTT | CASRPSGSADTQYF
NA | NA | TRBJ1-2 | TRBV5-1 | TGTGCCAGCAGCGTTTGGCCCACAGCCAACTATGGCTACACCTTC | CASSVWPTANYGYTF
NA | NA | TRBJ2-7 | TRBV6-5 | TGTGCCAGCAGTTACAGAGCGCAGGGGCTTTCCTACGAGCAGTACTTC | CASSYRAQGLSYEQYF
few | NA | TRBJ2-7 | TRBV5-8 | TGTGCCAGCAGCTTTCACAGGGTCTCGGGAGAGCAGTACTTC | CASSFHRVSGEQYF
NA | NA | TRBJ2-7 | TRBV15 | TGTGCCACCAGCGATGGAGGGTCCTACGAGCAGTACTTC | CATSDGGSYEQYF
NA | NA | TRBJ1-4 | TRBV28 | TGTGCCAGCAGGCCGAGATTCAGGGTAGGAGAAAAACTGTTTTTT | CASRPRFRVGEKLFF
NA | TRBD2 | TRBJ2-7 | TRBV27 | TGTGCCAGCAGTTTAGGGGGTGGGGGGGTTTACGAGCAGTACTTC | CASSLGGGGVYEQYF
NA | TRBD1 | TRBJ2-1 | TRBV28 | TGTGCCAGCAGTCCAGGGGGCGAAGTTAATGAGCAGTTCTTC | CASSPGGEVNEQFF
NA | TRBD1 | TRBJ2-2 | TRBV6-5 | TGTGCCAGCAGTTACGGCAGGGGGAGATGGACCGGGGAGCTGTTTTTT | CASSYGRGRWTGELFF
NA | NA | TRBJ2-1 | TRBV28 | TGTGCCAGCAGACCCCCCGGGGCGGGTGCCCCATTCTTC | CASRPPGAGAPFF
NA | TRBD1 | TRBJ1-4 | TRBV28 | TGTGCCAGCCACAGGGGGCAGGATGAAAAACTGTTTTTT | CASHRGQDEKLFF
medium-sized | TRBD2 | TRBJ2-7 | TRBV15 | TGTGCCACCAGCAGAGATCGGCTAGCGGGCTCCTCCTACGAGCAGTACTTC | CATSRDRLAGSSYEQYF
NA | TRBD1 | TRBJ1-2 | TRBV11-2 | TGTGCCAGCAGTCCAACCGGGACAGGGATCTATGGCTACACCTTC | CASSPTGTGIYGYTF
NA | NA | TRBJ2-3 | TRBV6-5 | TGTGCCAGCAGTTACTCCAGAACAGGCGCCGCAGATACGCAGTATTTT | CASSYSRTGAADTQYF
NA | TRBD1 | TRBJ1-1 | TRBV15 | TGTGCCACCAGCAGTCGGGACAGGGCAAAAACTGAAGCTTTCTTT | CATSSRDRAKTEAFF
NA | NA | TRBJ2-2 | TRBV5-1 | TGCGCCAGCAGATACGACACCGGGGAGCTGTTTTTT | CASRYDTGELFF
NA | NA | TRBJ2-5 | TRBV6-1 | TGTGCCAGCCTCCGCAAGGGCAGGAAAGAGACCCAGTACTTC | CASLRKGRKETQYF
NA | TRBD2 | TRBJ2-5 | TRBV6-1 | TGTGCCAGCAGTGTCGGACTAGCGGGAGGAGGGGAGACCCAGTACTTC | CASSVGLAGGGETQYF
NA | TRBD1 | TRBJ1-5 | TRBV10-3 | TGTGCCATCAGTGCGGACAGGGGCAAGCAGCCCCAGCATTTT | CAISADRGKQPQHF
NA | TRBD1 | TRBJ2-7 | TRBV28 | TGTGCCAGCCGCACTGACAGGGGGAGCGACGAGCAGTACTTC | CASRTDRGSDEQYF
few | NA | TRBJ2-1 | TRBV2 | TGTGCCAGCAGACCGGACCACAATGAGCAGTTCTTC | CASRPDHNEQFF
NA | NA | TRBJ2-7 | TRBV7-8 | TGTGCCAGCAGTCTAGGAGGGCCCTCCTACGAGCAGTACTTC | CASSLGGPSYEQYF
NA | NA | TRBJ1-1 | TRBV6-1 | TGTGCCAGCAGTGCCCCGGGGGGCAAGAGGACTAACACTGAAGCTTTCTTT | CASSAPGGKRTNTEAFF
NA | NA | TRBJ2-6 | TRBV7-2 | TGTGCCAGCAGCTTAAACGCAGGGGCAAGCTCTGGGGCCAACGTCCTGACTTTC | CASSLNAGASSGANVLTF
NA | TRBD1 | TRBJ2-7 | TRBV6-1 | TGTGCCAGCAGTGATTCAGGGACAGGGCCCTACGAGCAGTACTTC | CASSDSGTGPYEQYF
NA | NA | TRBJ1-2 | TRBV6-6 | TGTGCCAGCAGTTACTCGGCTGTTGATGGCTACACCTTC | CASSYSAVDGYTF
once | NA | TRBJ1-2 | TRBV5-8 | TGTGCCAGCAGCTTGGTGGACAGCTCTAACTATGGCTACACCTTC | CASSLVDSSNYGYTF
NA | NA | TRBJ1-2 | TRBV2 | TGTGCCAGCGGACAGTACTATGGCTACACCTTC | CASGQYYGYTF
NA | NA | TRBJ1-1 | TRBV6-1 | TGTGCCAGCACATTGCGGGAAGGGCCCGGCGACTTT | CASTLREGPGDF
NA | NA | TRBJ1-5 | TRBV6-6 | TGTGCCAGCAGTTACCCTGACAGCAATCAGCCCCAGCATTTT | CASSYPDSNQPQHF
NA | NA | TRBJ2-7 | TRBV19 | TGTGCCAGTAGTGGGGGACTTCGCTACGAGCAGTACTTC | CASSGGLRYEQYF
few | TRBD2 | TRBJ2-7 | TRBV28 | TGTGCCAGCAGGGGAGCGGGAGTGATAACCTACGAGCAGTACTTC | CASRGAGVITYEQYF
NA | NA | TRBJ1-6 | TRBV5-6 | TGTGCCAGCAGCCGTGGGTCCAGGGCGGGTAATTCACCCCTCCACTTT | CASSRGSRAGNSPLHF
NA | NA | TRBJ2-7 | TRBV13 | TGTGCCAGCAGCTCCAGGGCGGTAGTTTCCGAGCAGTACTTC | CASSSRAVVSEQYF
NA | TRBD1 | TRBJ2-5 | TRBV5-1 | TGCGCCAGCAGCCCGACAGGGGGCGCGGAGACCCAGTACTTC | CASSPTGGAETQYF
NA | NA | TRBJ2-7 | TRBV25-1 | TGTGCCAGCAGTGGGTTTAAGGGTAACGAGCAGTACTTC | CASSGFKGNEQYF
NA | NA | TRBJ1-2 | TRBV19 | TGTGCCAGTAGTGGTCGAGCCTATGGCTACACCTTC | CASSGRAYGYTF
NA | NA | TRBJ2-4 | TRBV6-6 | TGTGCCAGCAGTTATGTAGCTCTTCAAAACATTCAGTACTTC | CASSYVALQNIQYF
once | NA | TRBJ1-2 | TRBV6-1 | TGTGCCAGCAGTGAAATAGTTTGGGAGGGGAACTATGGCTACACCTTC | CASSEIVWEGNYGYTF
NA | TRBD1 | TRBJ2-3 | TRBV19 | TGTGCCAGTACCCAAACCGGGACAGGGATCACAGATACGCAGTATTTT | CASTQTGTGITDTQYF
once | TRBD2 | TRBJ2-1 | TRBV7-9 | TGTGCCAGCTGGGGACTAGCGGGCCCCTGGAATGAGCAGTTCTTC | CASWGLAGPWNEQFF
NA | NA | TRBJ1-2 | TRBV5-1 | TGCGCCAGCAGCTCGGACACACTCCCCGGGGGCTACACCTTC | CASSSDTLPGGYTF
NA | TRBD1 | TRBJ1-1 | TRBV14 | TGTGCCAGCAGCCTCCTGAGCCCGGACAGGCTCACTGAAGCTTTCTTT | CASSLLSPDRLTEAFF
NA | TRBD2 | TRBJ2-1 | TRBV11-2 | TGTGCCAGCAGCCGAGACGGGACTAGCGGGCCGAGCTCCTACAATGAGCAGTTCTTC | CASSRDGTSGPSSYNEQFF
NA | NA | TRBJ1-1 | TRBV18 | TGTGCCAGCTCACCCGCGGGGGGCCTTAACACTGAAGCTTTCTTT | CASSPAGGLNTEAFF
few | NA | TRBJ1-2 | TRBV5-4 | TGTGCCAGCAGCTCGGACAGTTGGGGCTACACCTTC | CASSSDSWGYTF
NA | NA | TRBJ1-2 | TRBV7-2 | TGTGCCAGCAGCTTATTCGTCTCTTCTCCCTATGGCTACACCTTC | CASSLFVSSPYGYTF